This T cell receptor (beta chain) stems from a study of vaccination and CD4 T cells after COVID-19. Study-wide context: Each participant was administered two doses of a vaccine, which was either BNT162b2 or mRNA-1273. Median time from second vaccine dose to sampling was 72 days (14 to 241).

An Oncomine TCR Beta short-read assay was used to sequence the DNA from cultured CD4+ T cells. Each CDR3 protein gets one entry after TCRdb re-called the PCR reads with MiXCR. The data contain roughly 14,000 distinct CDR3 sequences, roughly 70% of them singletons. Germline CDR1 and CDR2: SGHRS and YFSETQ. The CDR3 contains 14 residues. V shed 1 base and J shed 5 bases, with 11 bases lying between them. Indicated treatment: approximately nine-day PBMC culture with coronavirus spike peptide pools or control peptides (ViraFEST assay). In its sample, this clonotype was seen a few times. No antigen is known for it.

Material for sequencing was CD4+ T cells from blood, cultured in vitro. The clonotype comes from a human donor who had recovered from COVID-19. This rearrangement joins TRBV5-1 to TRBJ2-3; D may be TRBD1 (5 bases). CDR3 DNA: TGCGCCAGCAGCTTGCAGGGATCAAGAGATACGCAGTATTTT. Protein: CASSLQGSRDTQYF.